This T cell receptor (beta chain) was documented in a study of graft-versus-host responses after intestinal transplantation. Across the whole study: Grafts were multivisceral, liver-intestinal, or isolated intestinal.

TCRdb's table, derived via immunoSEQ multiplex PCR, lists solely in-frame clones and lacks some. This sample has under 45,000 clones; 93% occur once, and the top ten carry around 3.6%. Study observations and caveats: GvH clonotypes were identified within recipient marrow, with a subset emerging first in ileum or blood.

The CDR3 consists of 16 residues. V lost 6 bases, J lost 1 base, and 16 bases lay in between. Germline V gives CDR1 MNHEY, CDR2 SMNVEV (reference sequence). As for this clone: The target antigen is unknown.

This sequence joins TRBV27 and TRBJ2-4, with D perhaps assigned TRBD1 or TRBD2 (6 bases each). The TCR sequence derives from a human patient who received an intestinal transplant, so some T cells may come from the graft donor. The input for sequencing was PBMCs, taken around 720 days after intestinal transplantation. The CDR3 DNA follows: TGTGCCAGCAGGCCTAATGGGGGGCCGGCCAAAAACATTCAGTACTTC. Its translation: CASRPNGGPAKNIQYF.